This is a list of T cell receptor beta chains from one sample in a study of OX40 agonist ivuxolimab in advanced cancers. Libraries were prepared by immunoSEQ multiplex PCR; TCRdb keeps only in-frame clonotypes and omits some of them. Among tens of thousands of clones listed, 85% to 90% were seen once. Sequenced here: CD4+ or CD8+ T cells sorted from blood, sampled in a trial of the OX40 agonist ivuxolimab. The receptor source for this set is an adult with an advanced solid tumor such as melanoma, head and neck, liver or kidney cancer. Both conserved end residues are part of each CDR3. Clone size is not always given. Where it is, it says once, few, many or a class for expanded clones.

J gene | clone size | CDR3 length | V gene | CDR3 protein
TRBJ2-7 | - | 14 | TRBV7-3 | CASSLGGQSYEQYF
TRBJ2-5 | - | 13 | TRBV11-1 | CASSLVAQETQYF
TRBJ2-1 | once | 14 | TRBV5-1 | CASSRGEAANEQFF
TRBJ1-2 | - | 14 | TRBV5-8 | CASSWGRAGPVYTF
TRBJ2-1 | - | 17 | TRBV28 | CASSLRSGLSKGHEQFF
TRBJ1-4 | - | 13 | TRBV9 | CASSVGVNEKLFF
TRBJ2-2 | - | 15 | TRBV6-1 | CASSDSGWNTGELFF
TRBJ1-3 | - | 12 | TRBV7-9 | CASSYPPNTIYF
TRBJ2-1 | once | 14 | TRBV5-6 | CASSQMAYYNEQFF
TRBJ2-5 | - | 14 | TRBV5-1 | CASSLEPAEETQYF
TRBJ1-1 | once | 14 | TRBV5-1 | CASSSGTVTTEAFF
TRBJ1-5 | once | 14 | TRBV6-1 | CASTGQGSYQPQHF
TRBJ1-6 | - | 15 | TRBV4-3 | CASSSAGSMNSPLHF
TRBJ2-3 | once | 13 | TRBV6-5 | CASSLTSPDTQYF
TRBJ2-5 | - | 13 | TRBV2 | CASRLRETETQYF
TRBJ2-7 | - | 13 | TRBV28 | CASSPTGTYEQYF
TRBJ1-4 | - | 15 | TRBV18 | CASSPRVSEDEKLFF
TRBJ1-3 | - | 14 | TRBV5-1 | CASGLGLSGNTIYF
TRBJ2-2 | - | 16 | TRBV6-1 | CASSEGSGILWGELFF
TRBJ1-2 | - | 14 | TRBV5-6 | CASSRRTGNYGYTF
TRBJ1-5 | - | 12 | TRBV5-6 | CASSWGGEPQHF
TRBJ1-2 | - | 14 | TRBV5-5 | CASSPGQGALGYTF
TRBJ2-2 | - | 15 | TRBV7-9 | CASSQGQANTGELFF
TRBJ1-1 | few | 15 | TRBV5-4 | CASSLPRTGNTEAFF
TRBJ2-7 | - | 14 | TRBV5-1 | CASSPGGRSYEQYF
TRBJ2-7 | - | 12 | TRBV14 | CASSQVGVRQYF
TRBJ1-5 | few | 12 | TRBV2 | CASSVVGQPQHF
TRBJ2-1 | - | 14 | TRBV2 | CASNSDRGQNEQFF
TRBJ1-3 | - | 14 | TRBV5-4 | CASSWGGQGDTIYF
TRBJ1-4 | - | 14 | TRBV5-6 | CASRMGGANEKLFF
TRBJ2-5 | - | 13 | TRBV11-2 | CASSTSQGGTQYF
TRBJ2-7 | - | 14 | TRBV19 | CASRETGGSYEQYF
TRBJ1-1 | - | 14 | TRBV18 | CASSGPGTNTEAFF
TRBJ1-1 | - | 14 | TRBV7-2 | CASSLSGVNTEAFF
TRBJ1-4 | - | 17 | TRBV4-3 | CASSQEATGGNNEKLFF
TRBJ2-7 | - | 14 | TRBV5-1 | CASSGGAEAYEQYF
TRBJ1-1 | - | 17 | TRBV5-1 | CASSSGGSQEMNTEAFF
TRBJ1-1 | - | 13 | TRBV19 | CASSIEGDTEAFF
TRBJ2-7 | - | 15 | TRBV5-4 | CASSLTPSPTYEQYF
TRBJ2-5 | - | 16 | TRBV5-8 | CASSLAGLSAQETQYF
TRBJ1-1 | - | 15 | TRBV7-2 | CASSRAGTGAVEAFF
TRBJ1-2 | - | 14 | TRBV2 | CASRSREGHYGYTF
TRBJ2-3 | once | 18 | TRBV4-1 | CASSQSRTSGGTTDTQYF
TRBJ2-7 | - | 14 | TRBV28 | CASSPQWGTYEQYF
TRBJ1-2 | - | 13 | TRBV19 | CASTLYDNYGYTF
TRBJ2-7 | - | 18 | TRBV15 | CATSVSSGAGLGIYEQYF
TRBJ2-2 | - | 16 | TRBV7-6 | CASSSQGHANTGELFF
TRBJ1-1 | - | 15 | TRBV5-5 | CASSWPGTRNTEAFF
TRBJ1-2 | - | 15 | TRBV4-3 | CASSLSAGENYGYTF
TRBJ2-5 | few | 17 | TRBV5-8 | CASSLGRGQGAQETQYF
TRBJ2-1 | few | 17 | TRBV18 | CASSPSLAGGSPNEQFF
TRBJ1-2 | - | 12 | TRBV6-6 | CASQSTNYGYTF
TRBJ2-2 | - | 16 | TRBV9 | CASRGRGAFGTGELFF
TRBJ2-5 | - | 17 | TRBV4-1 | CASSRGTSGGPQETQYF
TRBJ2-1 | - | 16 | TRBV7-2 | CASSLSSGVTYNEQFF
TRBJ2-2 | - | 14 | TRBV2 | CASRADTDAGELFF
TRBJ2-1 | - | 16 | TRBV18 | CASSQRPSGSYNEQFF
TRBJ1-1 | few | 14 | TRBV19 | CASSTRESNTEAFF
TRBJ2-6 | - | 19 | TRBV7-7 | CASSLADPRINSGANVLTF